This entry lists 14 T cell receptor beta chains sequenced from one sample in a study of blood T cell repertoires in COVID-19. Assay: immunoSEQ multiplex PCR; the TCRdb copy retains only in-frame clones and omits some. The data contain almost 350,000 clones, about nine tenths of them seen just once; the ten biggest clones take up about 0.94%. The sequenced sample consisted of PBMCs or T cells enriched from blood (not recorded which). These receptor sequences come from a woman younger than 45 who had been exposed to COVID-19.

This clone showed up just a few times. The chain recombines TRBV3-1 (or the pseudogene TRBV3-2) with TRBJ2-3, with TRBD2 matching 10 bases. Germline loops: CDR1 LGHDT, CDR2 YNNKEL (reference sequence). The CDR3 is 16 amino acids. V trimming: 4 bases; J trimming: 1 base; junction bases outside the gene matches: 5. The CDR3 bases are TGTGCCAGCAGCCGACCTCTAGCGGGAGGCACAGATACGCAGTATTTT. It specifies CASSRPLAGGTDTQYF.

This rearrangement joins TRBV6-5 to TRBJ2-2; 8 bases map to TRBD2. CDR1 is MNHEY, CDR2 SVGAGI, per germline. This CDR3 is built from 14 residues. V shed 7 bases, J shed 2 bases, and the junction held 3 bases outside the gene matches. CDR3 in amino acids: CASISGVNTGELFF. The CDR3 DNA follows: TGTGCCAGCATTAGCGGGGTTAACACCGGGGAGCTGTTTTTT.

This clone was recorded once. This chain links TRBV5-1 with TRBJ2-7; 16 bases match TRBD2. Germline loops: CDR1 SGHRS, CDR2 YFSETQ. This CDR3 has 18 amino acids. The J segment lost 4 bases and the V segment lost 3 bases, leaving 10 bases of the junction unmatched. The CDR3 is CASSSPGTSGRAAYEQYF. CDR3 bases: TGCGCCAGCAGCTCCCCTGGGACTAGCGGGAGGGCCGCGTACGAGCAGTACTTC.

The CDR3 DNA is TGTGCCAGCACCCCTCGGGGCTCTGGGGCCAACGTCCTGACTTTC. It yields the protein CASTPRGSGANVLTF. The gene calls are TRBV6-6 and TRBJ2-6; perhaps TRBD2 as D (5 bases). Germline V lookup: CDR1 MNHNY, CDR2 SVGAGI (reference sequence). Trimming took 7 bases from V and 0 from J, leaving 10 bases between them. CDR3 size: 15 residues.

The rearrangement uses TRBV9 and TRBJ2-5; 12 bases match TRBD2. The germline V gene encodes CDR1 SGDLS and CDR2 YYNGEE. J was trimmed by 2 bases and V by 3 bases; bases with no gene match: 5. The length of the CDR3 is 16 residues. The CDR3 nucleotides are TGTGCCAGCAGCGCTGGACTAGCGGGGCCACAAGAGACCCAGTACTTC. Its protein product is CASSAGLAGPQETQYF.

The CDR3 loop is CAWRIQGSGELFF. The CDR3, as DNA: TGTGCCTGGAGGATCCAGGGCTCCGGGGAGCTGTTTTTT. The chain joins TRBV30 to TRBJ2-2; the D gene is possibly TRBD1 (5 bases). The CDR3 totals 13 residues. Trimming stripped 3 bases from V and 6 bases from J, with 11 bases between. Germline V gene sequence: CDR1 GTSNPN, CDR2 SVGIG (reference sequence). The full variable domain, in which reference TRBV30 and TRBJ2-2 provide the parts outside the CDR3, is SQTIHQWPATLVQPVGSPLSLECTVEGTSNPNLYWYRQAAGRGLQLLFYSVGIGQISSEVPQNLSASRPQDRQFILSSKKLLLSDSGFYLCAWRIQGSGELFFGEGSRLTVL.

This rearrangement joins TRBV3-1 (or the pseudogene TRBV3-2) to TRBJ2-7, with 8 bases that match TRBD1. This CDR3 comprises 14 residues. The ends lost 1 base at V and 5 bases at J; junction bases unmatched: 4. Germline V gene data show CDR1 as LGHDT and CDR2 as YNNKEL (reference sequence). The CDR3 reads CASSQGTGRDEQYF. The CDR3 nucleotides are TGTGCCAGCAGCCAAGGGACAGGGCGGGACGAGCAGTACTTC.

V gene TRBV7-9 combines with J gene TRBJ2-3; 7 nucleotides align to TRBD2. The V gene's germline CDR1 is SEHNR and CDR2 FQNEAQ (reference sequence). The V and J ends lost 4 bases and 2 bases, in that order; junction bases with no gene match: 6. The CDR3 contains 15 residues. CDR3 sequence reads: CASSSPGTTTDTQYF. The CDR3 DNA reads TGTGCCAGCAGCTCTCCGGGGACTACCACAGATACGCAGTATTTT. The full variable domain, completed using reference TRBV7-9 and TRBJ2-3, is DTGVSQNPRHKITKRGQNVTFRCDPISEHNRLYWYRQTLGQGPEFLTYFQNEAQLEKSRLLSDRFSAERPKGSFSTLEIQRTEQGDSAMYLCASSSPGTTTDTQYFGPGTRLTVL.

The V and J genes are TRBV7-9 and TRBJ2-7; the match to TRBD1 covers 11 bases. Germline values: CDR1 SEHNR, CDR2 FQNEAQ (reference sequence). The J segment lost 4 bases and the V segment lost 4 bases, leaving 3 bases of the junction unmatched. There are 14 residues in the CDR3. This CDR3 reads CASSWTGGGYEQYF. CDR3 sequence (DNA): TGTGCCAGCAGCTGGACAGGGGGCGGGTACGAGCAGTACTTC.

The CDR3 reads CASSYLGQDSYEQYF. In DNA form, the CDR3 reads TGTGCCAGCAGTTACTTAGGACAGGACTCCTACGAGCAGTACTTC. J is TRBJ2-7 and V is TRBV6-5; TRBD1 aligns across 7 bases. The junction had 3 bases not matched to a gene; V was cut back by 1 base and J by 0 bases. From germline, CDR1 is MNHEY and CDR2 SVGAGI. This CDR3 has 15 amino acids.

J is TRBJ2-1 and V is TRBV19; a possible D gene is TRBD2 (6 bases). Germline CDR1 LNHDA, CDR2 SQIVND (reference sequence). The CDR3 has 14 residues. The germline V and J ends were trimmed by 4 bases and 4 bases, with 11 bases remaining between them. This CDR3 is CASSKVAAYNEQFF. The CDR3 coding sequence is TGTGCCAGTAGTAAGGTAGCGGCGTACAATGAGCAGTTCTTC.

The chain recombines TRBV4-1 with TRBJ2-7; TRBD1 agrees at 7 bases. With V trimmed by 2 bases and J by 2 bases, 6 bases remained unmatched. The CDR3 sequence is 15 residues long. Germline V lookup: CDR1 MGHRA, CDR2 YSYEKL. CDR3 DNA: TGCGCCAGCAGCCAACCCGGGACAGATCCCTACGAGCAGTACTTC. This translates into CASSQPGTDPYEQYF.

This sequence joins TRBV24-1 and TRBJ2-5; 10 bases align to TRBD2. The CDR3 runs to 16 residues. Germline lookup yields CDR1 KGHDR and CDR2 SFDVKD. J was trimmed by 1 base and V by 6 bases; bases with no gene match: 7. CDR3 nucleotides: TGTGCCACCAGTAGGATGGCTAGCGGGGGCCAAGAGACCCAGTACTTC. Residues: CATSRMASGGQETQYF.

This sequence joins TRBV5-4 and TRBJ2-7; tentatively, D is TRBD2 (5 bases). V was cut by 0 bases and J by 5 bases, with 24 bases left in between. This CDR3 region has 18 residues. The germline gives CDR1 SGHNT, CDR2 YYREEE (reference sequence). Written as DNA, the CDR3 is TGTGCCAGCAGCTTGGCGGGGAGTGAGGCGATGTTAAGTGACGAGCAGTACTTC. It encodes CASSLAGSEAMLSDEQYF.